This T cell receptor (beta chain) originates from a study of T cell clonality in common variable immunodeficiency. Study-level points and caveats: Reportedly, TCR beta sequences from common variable immunodeficiency showed fewer deletions and N-nucleotide insertions.

CVID meant reduced serum IgG, IgA and/or IgM plus specific antibody deficiency. As for this clone: No antigen is known for it. The read terminates 3 residues before the CDR3 end, so the remaining end is supplied by the germline J gene.

CVID and control samples used equivalent genomic DNA input. Clones were sequenced by immunoSEQ multiplex PCR, and TCRdb holds only the in-frame ones, with some missing. The sample includes about 34,000 clones, none of them occurring once. J lost 5 bases, V lost 4 bases, and 9 bases had no gene match. CDR3 length equals 15 residues. The germline gives CDR1 SGHNT, CDR2 YYREEE (reference sequence). The source is a human donor with common variable immunodeficiency. Sequenced: peripheral blood mononuclear cells. The chain employs TRBV5-4 and TRBJ2-7, with 10 bases fitting TRBD1. The CDR3 bases that were read are TGTGCCAGCAGCCGGCCGGGACAGGGGCTCAACGAG. Its protein product is CASSRPGQGLNE. The CDR3 in full is CASSRPGQGLNEQYF.